One sample yielded the 31 T cell receptor beta chains listed below, sequenced in a study of human T cells and chemical hapten exposure. MiXCR, applied by TCRdb to the RACE reads, yields one record per CDR3 protein. The sample has about 73,000 distinct CDR3 sequences; about 8% are singletons. The time point was: patch test 2, 6 weeks after DPC sensitization. Regarding treatment: therapeutic diphenylcyclopropenone sensitization with weekly scalp DPC. The sequences come from whole blood, collected in connection with sensitization to the hapten diphenylcyclopropenone (DPC). The receptors here all came from a woman between 50 and 59 years old with alopecia areata. Some clones in this sample may be carry-over from other donors' samples.

This clonotype has a count of ten or more. The chain links TRBV12-3 or TRBV12-4 to TRBJ1-1, with unresolved D. V was pared by 3 bases and J by 2 bases, with 10 bases between. The CDR3 totals 14 residues. The CDR3, as DNA: TGTGCCAGCAGTTTGAGACACTCAAACACTGAAGCTTTCTTT. Amino acid sequence: CASSLRHSNTEAFF.

This clonotype was observed many times. CDR3 sequence: CASSAGTATDTQYF. CDR3 DNA: TGTGCCAGCTCAGCCGGGACAGCCACAGATACGCAGTATTTT. The chain couples TRBV18 to TRBJ2-3; 7 bases match TRBD1. J lost 2 bases, V lost 5 bases, and 4 bases had no gene match. Germline V gene data show CDR1 as KGHSH and CDR2 as LQKENI. This CDR3 has 14 residues.

This clonotype was seen a few times. The chain combines TRBV5-1 with TRBJ2-7; 10 bases are shared with TRBD1. This CDR3 is built from 14 residues. CDR1 is SGHRS and CDR2 is YFSETQ in the germline V gene. V gave up 0 bases and J gave up 5 bases; unmatched junction bases: 2. The CDR3 loop reads CASSLAGQGNEQYF. The CDR3 bases are TGCGCCAGCAGCTTGGCGGGACAGGGGAACGAGCAGTACTTC.

This clonotype was detected only a few times. This chain joins TRBV23-1 and TRBJ1-2, with D possibly TRBD1 on 5 matching bases. Being an ORF, TRBV23-1 has a function that is uncertain. CDR3 length equals 13 residues. V was pared by 11 bases and J by 0 bases, with 13 bases between. The CDR3 coding sequence is TGCGCCCGTTTAAGGGGTCCTAACTATGGCTACACCTTC. It is translated as CARLRGPNYGYTF.

In this sample, this clonotype turned up many times. V and J are TRBV9 and TRBJ1-6, with D maybe TRBD1 (5 bases). The CDR3 is 14 residues long. Trimming cost V 5 bases and J 6 bases, with 12 bases left between them. Germline CDR1 is SGDLS and CDR2 is YYNGEE. The CDR3 sequence: CASSGGTVNSPLHF. In DNA form, the CDR3 reads TGTGCCAGCAGTGGGGGGACCGTTAATTCACCCCTCCACTTT.

This clonotype was counted only a few times. The rearrangement uses TRBV12-3 or TRBV12-4 and TRBJ1-2, with 9 bases identical to TRBD1. The CDR3 runs to 12 residues. The V segment lost 6 bases and the J segment 8 bases; nucleotides outside the gene matches: 4. The CDR3 DNA is TGTGCCAGCAGACAGGGGGCTGACGGCTACACCTTC. It translates to CASRQGADGYTF.

The gene calls are TRBV6-2 or TRBV6-3 and TRBJ2-6, with D tentatively TRBD1 (5 bases). V was cut by 6 bases and J by 4 bases, with 10 bases left in between. This CDR3 region has 14 residues. CDR1 and CDR2 from the germline V gene are MNHEY and SVGEGT. The CDR3 DNA sequence: TGTGCCAGCAGGCAGGGCGACGGGGCCAACGTCCTGACTTTC. As protein: CASRQGDGANVLTF.

This clonotype was counted at least ten times. The chain is built from TRBV20-1 and TRBJ1-1; no clear D gene. Per the germline V gene, CDR1 is DFQATT and CDR2 is SNEGSKA (reference sequence). The CDR3 totals 12 residues. The V end was cut by 7 bases, the J end by 4 bases, with 13 bases between. The CDR3 region has the DNA TGCAGTGGATCATTGGGCAGCACTGAAGCTTTCTTT. It is translated as CSGSLGSTEAFF.

This clonotype was detected many times. The V gene is TRBV20-1, the J gene TRBJ1-5; the D is unclear. Germline values: CDR1 DFQATT, CDR2 SNEGSKA (reference sequence). V was shortened by 6 bases and J by 0 bases, with 18 bases between the two germline ends. This CDR3 has 16 residues. In DNA, the CDR3 is TGCAGTGCCCCAGACCCCCGGGCCTATAGCAATCAGCCCCAGCATTTT. Translated, it gives CSAPDPRAYSNQPQHF.

The sample holds many counts of this clonotype. The gene calls are TRBV13 and TRBJ2-1, with D maybe TRBD1 (5 bases). This CDR3 has 13 residues. V was trimmed by 7 bases and J by 7 bases, leaving 14 bases between them. Germline loops: CDR1 PRHDT, CDR2 FYEKMQ (reference sequence). CDR3 in amino acids: CASTLRGLNEQFF. As DNA, the CDR3 is TGTGCCAGCACCCTAAGGGGCTTAAATGAGCAGTTCTTC.

The DNA for the CDR3 is TGTGCCAGCAGCCAAGATCGGACAGGCTTTTCCTACAATGAGCAGTTCTTC. It specifies CASSQDRTGFSYNEQFF. V is TRBV3-1 and J is TRBJ2-1, with 7 positions matching TRBD1. The CDR3 covers 17 residues. V trimming: 0 bases; J trimming: 1 base; junction bases outside the gene matches: 6. The V gene's germline CDR1 is LGHDT and CDR2 YNNKEL (reference sequence).

This clonotype appeared a few times. The chain joins TRBV7-2 to TRBJ2-7; TRBD2 aligns across 13 bases. V trimming: 5 bases; J trimming: 7 bases; junction bases outside the gene matches: 8. Germline V gene lookup returns CDR1 SGHTA and CDR2 FQGNSA. The CDR3 is 15 residues long. The CDR3 region is CASSTGLAGVGEQYF. CDR3 sequence (DNA): TGTGCCAGCAGCACTGGACTAGCGGGAGTCGGTGAGCAGTACTTC.

This clonotype was counted only a few times. The chain combines TRBV10-3 with TRBJ2-3; D may be TRBD2 (7 bases). CDR3 length: 18 residues. Deletions cut 0 bases from V and 2 bases from J, with 18 bases between. Germline CDR1 ENHRY, CDR2 SYGVKD. CDR3 in amino acids: CAISESNTAGAYTDTQYF. The CDR3 DNA sequence: TGTGCCATCAGTGAGTCGAATACGGCGGGGGCCTACACAGATACGCAGTATTTT.

V and J are TRBV4-2 and TRBJ2-7, with 11 bases matching TRBD2. The germline gives CDR1 LGHNA, CDR2 YNFKEQ. The CDR3 contains 17 residues. The trim removed 0 bases at V and 6 bases at J, leaving 10 bases unmatched. CDR3 DNA sequence: TGTGCCAGCAGCCAAGACAGGATAGCGGGAGGGCCGGGCGAGCAGTACTTC. It is translated as CASSQDRIAGGPGEQYF.

This clonotype came up many times. This chain uses TRBV29-1 with TRBJ1-2; tentatively, D is TRBD1 (5 bases). CDR1 is SQVTM and CDR2 is ANQGSEA in the germline V gene. The V end was cut by 8 bases, the J end by 3 bases, with 10 bases between. The CDR3 extends over 11 amino acids. For the CDR3, the DNA is TGCAGCCTTGGGGGGGACTATGGCTACACCTTC. Translated, it gives CSLGGDYGYTF.

This clonotype has ten or more counts. The CDR3 region is CASSEFGPNTEAFF. DNA for the CDR3: TGTGCCAGCAGTGAATTCGGGCCTAACACTGAAGCTTTCTTT. The chain carries TRBV25-1 and TRBJ1-1; D not certain. V lost 1 base to trimming and J lost 2 bases, with 8 bases between them. The CDR3 totals 14 residues. CDR1 is MGHDK, CDR2 SYGVNS, per germline.

This clonotype was seen at least ten times. The gene calls are TRBV29-1 and TRBJ1-5, with 9 nucleotides matching TRBD1. Germline CDR1 is SQVTM and CDR2 is ANQGSEA. With V trimmed by 0 bases and J by 0 bases, 6 bases remained unmatched. This CDR3 has 17 amino acids. The CDR3: CSVEDLRTGASNQPQHF. The CDR3 DNA follows: TGCAGCGTTGAAGATTTACGGACAGGGGCTAGCAATCAGCCCCAGCATTTT. Looking up the rest from reference TRBV29-1 and TRBJ1-5 gives the full variable domain: SAVISQKPSRDICQRGTSLTIQCQVDSQVTMMFWYRQQPGQSLTLIATANQGSEATYESGFVIDKFPISRPNLTFSTLTVSNMSPEDSSIYLCSVEDLRTGASNQPQHFGDGTRLSIL.

The chain is built from TRBV3-1 and TRBJ1-2; the D gene is possibly TRBD1 (5 bases). The CDR3 consists of 16 residues. Per the germline V gene, CDR1 is LGHDT and CDR2 is YNNKEL (reference sequence). The germline V and J ends were trimmed by 0 bases and 3 bases, with 14 bases remaining between them. The CDR3 coding sequence is TGTGCCAGCAGCCAAGATCTGGGGGTTCGGGACTATGGCTACACCTTC. Protein: CASSQDLGVRDYGYTF.

This clonotype was detected ten times or more. V gene TRBV6-6 combines with J gene TRBJ2-3; D tentatively fits TRBD1 or TRBD2 (5 bases each). This CDR3 comprises 12 residues. The germline V and J ends were trimmed by 4 bases and 3 bases, with 5 bases remaining between them. The germline CDR1 and CDR2 sequences are MNHNY and SVGAGI (reference sequence). The CDR3 nucleotides read TGTGCCAGCAGTTGGGGGACAGATACGCAGTATTTT. It codes for CASSWGTDTQYF.

This clonotype was recorded many times. The chain links TRBV28 to TRBJ1-1; D is unresolved. The CDR3 runs 14 residues. CDR1 is MDHEN and CDR2 is SYDVKM in the germline V gene. The ends were cut back, 2 bases at V and 5 bases at J, with 12 bases in the middle. CDR3 coding DNA: TGTGCCAGCAGTTTACCACGAGGTAGGACTGAAGCTTTCTTT. Protein: CASSLPRGRTEAFF.

The chain combines TRBV4-2 with TRBJ2-1; no clear D gene. V dropped 6 bases and J dropped 8 bases, with 11 bases sitting between them. CDR1 and CDR2 from the germline V gene are LGHNA and YNFKEQ. The CDR3 is made up of 12 amino acids. CDR3 protein: CASSPDYDEQFF. CDR3 coding DNA: TGTGCCAGCAGTCCCGATTATGATGAGCAGTTCTTC.

This clonotype was seen a handful of times. The CDR3 loop is CASSPRVQAGGFYEQFF. CDR3 sequence (DNA): TGTGCCAGCAGTCCCAGGGTCCAAGCGGGGGGGTTCTATGAGCAGTTCTTC. The genes are TRBV12-3 or TRBV12-4 and TRBJ2-1, with 10 positions matching TRBD2. The CDR3 totals 17 residues. The V gene end was trimmed by 5 bases and the J gene end by 8 bases; junction bases not matched to a gene: 15.

The genes are TRBV18 and TRBJ1-1; a possible D gene is TRBD1 (6 bases). Trimming removed 2 bases at V and 0 bases at J, with 10 bases between. Germline CDR1 is KGHSH and CDR2 is LQKENI. The CDR3 totals 15 residues. The DNA for the CDR3 is TGTGCCAGCTCACCAAGTCAGGGGATGAACACTGAAGCTTTCTTT. Its translation: CASSPSQGMNTEAFF.

The chain recombines TRBV7-2 with TRBJ2-3; 16 nucleotides align to TRBD2. Germline values: CDR1 SGHTA, CDR2 FQGNSA. The V segment lost 4 bases and the J segment 5 bases; nucleotides outside the gene matches: 6. CDR3 length: 17 residues. Here the CDR3 DNA reads TGTGCCAGCAGCTCTGGGACTAGCGGGGGGGCCGTAGATACGCAGTATTTT. Its protein is CASSSGTSGGAVDTQYF.

J is TRBJ1-1 and V is TRBV9; D is ambiguous. V shed 0 bases and J shed 6 bases, with 9 bases lying between them. CDR3 length: 13 amino acids. The germline V gene has CDR1 SGDLS and CDR2 YYNGEE. CDR3 protein: CASSVAIGAEAFF. Here the CDR3 DNA reads TGTGCCAGCAGCGTAGCCATTGGGGCTGAAGCTTTCTTT. Full variable domain (rest looked up from reference TRBV9 and TRBJ1-1): DSGVTQTPKHLITATGQRVTLRCSPRSGDLSVYWYQQSLDQGLQFLIQYYNGEERAKGNILERFSAQQFPDLHSELNLSSLELGDSALYFCASSVAIGAEAFFGQGTRLTVV.

V and J are TRBV12-3 or TRBV12-4 and TRBJ2-1, with 12 bases matching TRBD2. The CDR3 has 14 amino acids. J gave up 8 bases and V 6 bases, and 5 bases lay outside the gene matches. The CDR3 DNA reads TGTGCCAGCAGCACACTAGCGGGGGGCGATGAGCAGTTCTTC. Protein: CASSTLAGGDEQFF.

This clonotype was found a few times. V and J are TRBV18 and TRBJ2-3; D is undetermined. V lost 3 bases and J 0 bases, leaving 10 bases between the germline ends. The CDR3 spans 15 residues. The germline V gene encodes CDR1 KGHSH and CDR2 LQKENI. The CDR3 coding sequence is TGTGCCAGCTCACCCTCCTTGGACAGCACAGATACGCAGTATTTT. Translation gives CASSPSLDSTDTQYF. Full variable domain (outside the CDR3, taken from reference TRBV18 and TRBJ2-3): NAGVMQNPRHLVRRRGQEARLRCSPMKGHSHVYWYRQLPEEGLKFMVYLQKENIIDESGMPKERFSAEFPKEGPSILRIQQVVRGDSAAYFCASSPSLDSTDTQYFGPGTRLTVL.

This clonotype was seen more than once but under ten times. This chain connects TRBV5-6 to TRBJ2-7; D gene uncertain. Trimming stripped 1 base from V and 2 bases from J, with 7 bases between. The length of the CDR3 is 13 residues. The germline gives CDR1 SGHDT, CDR2 YYEEEE. The CDR3: CASSLTRTYEQYF. The CDR3 nucleotides read TGTGCCAGCAGCTTGACACGTACCTACGAGCAGTACTTC. Looking up the rest from reference TRBV5-6 and TRBJ2-7 gives the full variable domain: DAGVTQSPTHLIKTRGQQVTLRCSPKSGHDTVSWYQQALGQGPQFIFQYYEEEERQRGNFPDRFSGHQFPNYSSELNVNALLLGDSALYLCASSLTRTYEQYFGPGTRLTVT.

The V gene is TRBV12-3 or TRBV12-4, the J gene TRBJ2-7, with 7 bases matching TRBD1. The CDR3 runs to 14 residues. The junction had 9 bases not matched to a gene; V was cut back by 5 bases and J by 5 bases. DNA for the CDR3: TGTGCCAGCAGTGCGACAGGGAAGCTGAACGAGCAGTACTTC. This gives the protein CASSATGKLNEQYF.

This clonotype came up many times. The V and J genes are TRBV19 and TRBJ1-1, with 7 nucleotides matching TRBD1. The length of the CDR3 is 14 residues. CDR1 and CDR2 (germline): LNHDA, SQIVND (reference sequence). V lost 7 bases and J lost 6; bases outside the gene matches: 11. CDR3 sequence: CASTSGGGNSEAFF. The CDR3 bases are TGTGCCAGTACCTCGGGAGGGGGCAACTCTGAAGCTTTCTTT.

The chain uses TRBV18 and TRBJ1-1; D perhaps matches TRBD1 (5 bases). This CDR3 region has 16 residues. Trimming cost V 2 bases and J 4 bases, with 17 bases left between them. CDR1 is KGHSH, CDR2 LQKENI, per germline. In DNA form, the CDR3 reads TGTGCCAGCTCACCAGTCGGGCAGGGCCTACCCACTGAAGCTTTCTTT. This gives the protein CASSPVGQGLPTEAFF.